This passage covers 23 T cell receptor beta chains from one sample sequenced in a study of blood T cell repertoires in COVID-19. Profiling relied on immunoSEQ multiplex PCR, and the TCRdb table lists in-frame clones only, not all of them. The sample lists some 89,000 clones; around four fifths were seen once. The source material was peripheral blood. The receptor source for this set is a man between 65 and 85 years old with acute or convalescent COVID-19.

This chain joins TRBV10-1 and TRBJ2-5; possible D gene TRBD2, 5 bases. V lost 6 bases to trimming and J lost 4 bases, with 27 bases between them. The CDR3 length is 18 residues. Germline V CDR1 and CDR2: WNHNN, SYGVQD (reference sequence). The CDR3 loop reads CASRPPRRPKAPVETQYF. The CDR3 bases are TGCGCCAGCAGGCCCCCAAGGAGGCCGAAAGCCCCCGTAGAGACCCAGTACTTC.

The rearrangement joins TRBV4-1 to TRBJ2-4, with a tentative D call TRBD1 (5 bases). CDR3 length: 15 residues. V shed 3 bases and J shed 3 bases, with 12 bases lying between them. Germline V gene data show CDR1 as MGHRA and CDR2 as YSYEKL. CDR3 sequence (DNA): TGCGCCAGCAGCCAGGGGCCCACGGGCAAAAACATTCAGTACTTC. Its protein product is CASSQGPTGKNIQYF.

V is TRBV18 and J is TRBJ1-5; tentatively, D is TRBD1 (6 bases). The CDR3 runs 15 residues. The germline V gene encodes CDR1 KGHSH and CDR2 LQKENI. The V gene lost 2 bases and the J gene lost 7 bases, with 15 bases spanning the gap. The CDR3 loop is CASSPRGGESQPQHF. The CDR3 coding sequence is TGTGCCAGCTCACCAAGGGGGGGAGAATCGCAGCCCCAGCATTTT.

The chain is built from TRBV5-1 and TRBJ2-7, with 7 bases fitting TRBD1. The CDR3 extends over 14 amino acids. The germline CDR1 and CDR2 sequences are SGHRS and YFSETQ. V dropped 3 bases and J dropped 0; count of bases not matched to a gene: 3. The CDR3 region has the DNA TGCGCCAGCAGCTACCGGGACAGCTCCTACGAGCAGTACTTC. Protein product: CASSYRDSSYEQYF. The entire variable domain, with the rest obtained from reference TRBV5-1 and TRBJ2-7, is as follows: KAGVTQTPRYLIKTRGQQVTLSCSPISGHRSVSWYQQTPGQGLQFLFEYFSETQRNKGNFPGRFSGRQFSNSRSEMNVSTLELGDSALYLCASSYRDSSYEQYFGPGTRLTVT.

The CDR3 bases are TGTGCCAGCAGCTTAGAATCCTCCACAGATACGCAGTATTTT. Its protein product is CASSLESSTDTQYF. The chain joins TRBV7-9 to TRBJ2-3; D is unresolved. CDR1 and CDR2 from the germline V gene are SEHNR and FQNEAQ (reference sequence). The V end lost 1 base, the J end lost 2 bases, and 7 bases lay between the germline ends. There are 14 residues in the CDR3.

The J gene is TRBJ2-1, the V gene TRBV3-1 (or the pseudogene TRBV3-2), with 14 bases fitting TRBD2. V dropped 4 bases and J dropped 8; count of bases not matched to a gene: 10. Germline values: CDR1 LGHDT, CDR2 YNNKEL (reference sequence). There are 17 residues in the CDR3. The CDR3 region is CASSRGLAGGPRDEQFF. CDR3 DNA sequence: TGTGCCAGCAGCCGAGGACTAGCGGGGGGCCCTAGGGATGAGCAGTTCTTC.

This chain joins TRBV7-8 and TRBJ1-2; no clear D gene. Trimming took 4 bases from V and 4 from J, leaving 13 bases between them. Germline V gives CDR1 SGHVS, CDR2 FQNEAQ. The CDR3 has 14 residues. The CDR3 reads CASSSQLQAYGYTF. The CDR3 DNA sequence: TGTGCCAGCAGCTCCCAACTCCAGGCCTATGGCTACACCTTC.

V is TRBV5-1 and J is TRBJ1-4; D is undetermined. This CDR3 has 16 amino acids. Germline CDR1 SGHRS, CDR2 YFSETQ. Between the trimmed V and J ends, which lost 0 bases and 4 bases, there was a span of 13 bases. The CDR3 nucleotides are TGCGCCAGCAGCTTGGCCAACGGAGGAGGTAATGAAAAACTGTTTTTT. It specifies CASSLANGGGNEKLFF.

V usage is TRBV28 and J usage is TRBJ1-4, with a weak D call TRBD1 (5 bases). Trimming left V 6 bases short and J 14 bases short, with 13 bases between. Germline loops: CDR1 MDHEN, CDR2 SYDVKM. This CDR3 has 11 amino acids. The CDR3 region has the DNA TGTGCCAGCAGCCCGGCGTCAGGGCTGTTTTTT. It encodes CASSPASGLFF.

Remarks on this clone: At the DNA level, this CDR3 is encoded by other sequences in the same sample as well. V is TRBV7-9 and J is TRBJ1-1; D may be TRBD1 (5 bases). Trimming shortened V by 3 bases and J by 4 bases, and 9 bases separated the two germline ends. The CDR3 spans 13 residues. Germline CDR1 SEHNR, CDR2 FQNEAQ (reference sequence). As DNA, the CDR3 is TGTGCCAGCAGCTTGTCGGGGGGCACTGAAGCTTTCTTT. It encodes CASSLSGGTEAFF.

This sequence joins TRBV7-9 and TRBJ1-3, with D unclear. The CDR3 sequence is 14 residues long. V was shortened by 6 bases and J by 0 bases, with 9 bases between the two germline ends. Germline loops: CDR1 SEHNR, CDR2 FQNEAQ (reference sequence). CDR3 in amino acids: CASSSGYSGNTIYF. In DNA, the CDR3 is TGTGCCAGCAGTTCCGGTTACTCTGGAAACACCATATATTTT. The complete variable domain, with remaining parts taken from reference TRBV7-9 and TRBJ1-3, reads DTGVSQNPRHKITKRGQNVTFRCDPISEHNRLYWYRQTLGQGPEFLTYFQNEAQLEKSRLLSDRFSAERPKGSFSTLEIQRTEQGDSAMYLCASSSGYSGNTIYFGEGSWLTVV.

The chain joins TRBV6-5 to TRBJ1-1; possibly TRBD1 for D (6 bases). The CDR3 has 14 residues. The V and J ends lost 8 bases and 0 bases respectively, with 13 bases between them. CDR1 MNHEY and CDR2 SVGAGI come from the germline V gene. CDR3: CASFLGGVNTEAFF. The CDR3 region has the DNA TGTGCCAGCTTCCTAGGGGGGGTGAACACTGAAGCTTTCTTT.

The chain couples TRBV19 to TRBJ2-3; TRBD2 aligns across 10 bases. The V and J ends lost 4 bases and 1 base, in that order; junction bases with no gene match: 14. The germline V gene has CDR1 LNHDA and CDR2 SQIVND (reference sequence). The CDR3 extends over 19 amino acids. CDR3 in amino acids: CASSSRGLAGAGGTDTQYF. In DNA, the CDR3 is TGTGCCAGTAGTAGCCGAGGCCTAGCGGGGGCCGGGGGCACAGATACGCAGTATTTT. The full variable domain, in which reference TRBV19 and TRBJ2-3 provide the parts outside the CDR3, is DGGITQSPKYLFRKEGQNVTLSCEQNLNHDAMYWYRQDPGQGLRLIYYSQIVNDFQKGDIAEGYSVSREKKESFPLTVTSAQKNPTAFYLCASSSRGLAGAGGTDTQYFGPGTRLTVL.

This chain links TRBV11-2 with TRBJ2-7; D gene ambiguous. V was trimmed by 5 bases and J by 6 bases, leaving 20 bases between them. Germline V lookup: CDR1 SGHAT, CDR2 FQNNGV. The CDR3 length is 15 residues. CDR3 sequence: CASSPKEPTRTEQYV. The CDR3, as DNA: TGTGCCAGCAGCCCAAAAGAGCCGACTCGAACCGAGCAGTACGTC.

This chain connects TRBV5-6 to TRBJ1-1; D is undetermined. CDR1 is SGHDT and CDR2 is YYEEEE in the germline V gene. This CDR3 contains 15 residues. Trimming removed 1 base from V and 1 base from J, with 11 bases in between. The CDR3 coding sequence is TGTGCCAGCAGCTTGTTAGGTGGAGAGAACACTGAAGCTTTCTTT. It codes for CASSLLGGENTEAFF.

This chain joins TRBV19 and TRBJ2-2, with a tentative D call TRBD2 (5 bases). The CDR3 sequence is 15 residues long. The V end lost 5 bases, the J end lost 6 bases, and 16 bases lay between the germline ends. The germline CDR1 and CDR2 sequences are LNHDA and SQIVND (reference sequence). As DNA, the CDR3 is TGTGCCAGTAGTGGAGGACCTCGGTTGGCCGGGGAGCTGTTTTTT. Its protein product is CASSGGPRLAGELFF.

This clone appeared a single time. The rearrangement links TRBV5-1 to TRBJ2-3; TRBD2 aligns across 14 bases. Germline V gene lookup returns CDR1 SGHRS and CDR2 YFSETQ. V was pared by 3 bases and J by 0 bases, with 6 bases of the junction left unmatched. This CDR3 is built from 18 residues. In DNA, the CDR3 is TGCGCCAGCAGCTCAGGACTAGCGGGGGGTACCAGCACAGATACGCAGTATTTT. It encodes CASSSGLAGGTSTDTQYF.

V usage is TRBV5-4 and J usage is TRBJ1-6, with D perhaps matching TRBD1 (5 bases). The CDR3 length is 13 residues. In germline, CDR1 is SGHNT, CDR2 YYREEE (reference sequence). Trimming stripped 5 bases from V and 6 bases from J, with 9 bases between. CDR3: CASSLRVNSPLHF. The CDR3 nucleotides read TGTGCCAGCAGTCTCAGGGTTAATTCACCCCTCCACTTT.

This clone showed up just once. V gene TRBV7-9 combines with J gene TRBJ2-7, with D possibly matching TRBD1 (5 bases). The CDR3 consists of 17 residues. Deletions cut 2 bases from V and 4 bases from J, with 21 bases between. Looked up from germline, CDR1 is SEHNR and CDR2 is FQNEAQ (reference sequence). The DNA for the CDR3 is TGTGCCAGCAGCTTATTATCTCAGGGCCCTATGAGATACGAGCAGTACTTC. It codes for CASSLLSQGPMRYEQYF.

The chain recombines TRBV19 with TRBJ2-7; a possible D gene is TRBD1 (6 bases). With 3 bases removed from V and 5 bases from J, the gap between germline ends came to 11 bases. The CDR3 has 13 amino acids. The V gene's germline CDR1 is LNHDA and CDR2 SQIVND (reference sequence). The CDR3 loop is CASSISRGHEQYF. The CDR3 region has the DNA TGTGCCAGTAGTATTTCCAGGGGCCACGAGCAGTACTTC.

The V gene is TRBV28, the J gene TRBJ1-5; 7 bases align to TRBD1. Germline CDR1 MDHEN, CDR2 SYDVKM. V gave up 1 base and J gave up 0 bases; unmatched junction bases: 3. This CDR3 has 16 amino acids. The CDR3 DNA sequence: TGTGCCAGCAGTTTATCAAGGGGGCTTAGCAATCAGCCCCAGCATTTT. This codes for CASSLSRGLSNQPQHF.

Only a few counts were recorded for this clone. The rearrangement joins TRBV12-3 or TRBV12-4 to TRBJ1-1, with a tentative D call TRBD1 (5 bases). The V end was cut by 4 bases, the J end by 7 bases, with 10 bases between. CDR3 length: 12 residues. In nucleotides, the CDR3 is TGTGCCAGCAGTTCCCGGGGGGGTGAAGCTTTCTTT. Translating it yields CASSSRGGEAFF.

This chain connects TRBV7-9 to TRBJ1-1; no reliable D call. Trimming stripped 3 bases from V and 7 bases from J, with 6 bases between. The CDR3 runs to 11 residues. Germline V gives CDR1 SEHNR, CDR2 FQNEAQ (reference sequence). The CDR3 sequence is CASSLNGEAFF. The CDR3 DNA follows: TGTGCCAGCAGCTTGAACGGTGAAGCTTTCTTT.